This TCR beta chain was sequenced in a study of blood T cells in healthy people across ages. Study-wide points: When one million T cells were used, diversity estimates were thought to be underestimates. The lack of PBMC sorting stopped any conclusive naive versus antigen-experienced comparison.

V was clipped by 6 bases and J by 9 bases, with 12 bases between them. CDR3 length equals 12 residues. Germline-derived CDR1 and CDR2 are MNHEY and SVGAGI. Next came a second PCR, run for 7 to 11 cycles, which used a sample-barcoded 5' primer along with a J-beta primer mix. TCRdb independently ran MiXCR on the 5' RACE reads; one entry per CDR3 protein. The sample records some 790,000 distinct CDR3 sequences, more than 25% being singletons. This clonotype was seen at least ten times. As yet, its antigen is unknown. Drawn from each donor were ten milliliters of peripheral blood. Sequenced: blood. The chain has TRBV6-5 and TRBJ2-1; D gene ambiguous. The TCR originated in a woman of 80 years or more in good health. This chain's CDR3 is CASSILDGEQFF. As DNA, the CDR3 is TGTGCCAGCAGCATATTGGACGGTGAGCAGTTCTTC.